This TCR beta chain derives from a study of breast tumors, draining lymph nodes, adjacent tissues. About this clonotype itself: What it recognizes is unknown.

The CDR3 is made up of 15 amino acids. CDR1 is MNHEY and CDR2 is SMNVEV in the germline V gene (reference sequence). Trimming removed 0 bases from V and 3 bases from J, with 9 bases in between. From the multiplex PCR reads, TCRdb called clonotypes with MiXCR, one entry per CDR3 protein. The profile covers about 15,000 distinct CDR3 sequences, with over 45% appearing a single time and roughly 30% taken by the ten largest. General study findings and limits: Data fit most tumor T cells coming from lymph node, expanding in tumor. Tumors had less TCR diversity than lymph nodes, more than nontumor tissue.

The chain uses TRBV27 and TRBJ1-3, with a possible D match to TRBD1 (6 bases). The TCR comes from a female donor with breast cancer. Some clones in this sample may be carry-over from other donors' samples. The sequencing input was tumor-adjacent breast tissue. The CDR3 sequence: CASSLSNRVGNTIYF. As DNA, the CDR3 is TGTGCCAGCAGTTTATCAAACAGGGTTGGAAACACCATATATTTT.